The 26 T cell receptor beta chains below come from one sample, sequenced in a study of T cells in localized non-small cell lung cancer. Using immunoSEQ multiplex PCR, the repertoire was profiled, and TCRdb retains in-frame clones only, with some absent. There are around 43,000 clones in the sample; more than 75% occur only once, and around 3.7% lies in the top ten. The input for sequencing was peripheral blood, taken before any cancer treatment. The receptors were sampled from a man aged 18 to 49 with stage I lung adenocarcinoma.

The CDR3 loop is CASSLAGLDQPQHF. CDR3 DNA sequence: TGTGCCAGCAGCTTAGCAGGGTTGGATCAGCCCCAGCATTTT. The chain recombines TRBV7-9 with TRBJ1-5; D is unresolved. The CDR3 consists of 14 residues. V was trimmed by 0 bases and J by 5 bases, leaving 8 bases between them. Germline CDR1 and CDR2: SEHNR and FQNEAQ (reference sequence).

CDR3 sequence reads: CASSRGQEAYGYTF. In DNA form, the CDR3 reads TGTGCCAGCAGCCGGGGACAGGAAGCCTATGGCTACACCTTC. V usage is TRBV5-8 and J usage is TRBJ1-2; 8 bases map to TRBD1. V lost 4 bases and J lost 4; bases outside the gene matches: 6. The germline V gene has CDR1 SGHTS and CDR2 YDEGEE. The CDR3 runs to 14 residues.

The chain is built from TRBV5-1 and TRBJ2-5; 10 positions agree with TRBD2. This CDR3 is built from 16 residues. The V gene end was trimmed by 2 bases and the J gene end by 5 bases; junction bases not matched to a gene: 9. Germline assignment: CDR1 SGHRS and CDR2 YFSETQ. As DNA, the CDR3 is TGCGCCAGCAGCTTAGGGGTTAGCGGGGGGCTGGAGACCCAGTACTTC. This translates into CASSLGVSGGLETQYF. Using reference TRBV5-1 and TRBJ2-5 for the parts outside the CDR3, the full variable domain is KAGVTQTPRYLIKTRGQQVTLSCSPISGHRSVSWYQQTPGQGLQFLFEYFSETQRNKGNFPGRFSGRQFSNSRSEMNVSTLELGDSALYLCASSLGVSGGLETQYFGPGTRLLVL.

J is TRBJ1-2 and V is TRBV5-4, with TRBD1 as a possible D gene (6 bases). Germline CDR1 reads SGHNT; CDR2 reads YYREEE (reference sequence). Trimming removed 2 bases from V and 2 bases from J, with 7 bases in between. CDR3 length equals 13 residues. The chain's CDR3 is CASSFGQNYGYTF. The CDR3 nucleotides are TGTGCCAGCAGCTTCGGACAGAACTATGGCTACACCTTC.

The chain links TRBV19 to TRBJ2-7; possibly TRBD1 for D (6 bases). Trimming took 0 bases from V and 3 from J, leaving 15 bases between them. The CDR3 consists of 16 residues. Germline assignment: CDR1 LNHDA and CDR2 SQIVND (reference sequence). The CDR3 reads CASSIDFRGSSYEQYF. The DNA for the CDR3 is TGTGCCAGTAGTATAGATTTTAGGGGGTCAAGCTACGAGCAGTACTTC.

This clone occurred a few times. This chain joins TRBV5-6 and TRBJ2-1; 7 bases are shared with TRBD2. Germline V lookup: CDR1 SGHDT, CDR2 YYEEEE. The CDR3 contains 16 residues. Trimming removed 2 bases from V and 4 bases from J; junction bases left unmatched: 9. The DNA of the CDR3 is TGTGCCAGCAGCTTTCCGCGGGGGAGAGATTACAATGAGCAGTTCTTC. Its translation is CASSFPRGRDYNEQFF. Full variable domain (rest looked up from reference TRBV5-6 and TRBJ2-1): DAGVTQSPTHLIKTRGQQVTLRCSPKSGHDTVSWYQQALGQGPQFIFQYYEEEERQRGNFPDRFSGHQFPNYSSELNVNALLLGDSALYLCASSFPRGRDYNEQFFGPGTRLTVL.

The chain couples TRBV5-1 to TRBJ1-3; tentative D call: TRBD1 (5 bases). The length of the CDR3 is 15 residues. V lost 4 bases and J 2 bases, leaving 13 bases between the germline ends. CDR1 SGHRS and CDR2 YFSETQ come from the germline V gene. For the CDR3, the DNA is TGCGCCAGCAGCCCTTCGGGGGGGACTGGAAACACCATATATTTT. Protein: CASSPSGGTGNTIYF.

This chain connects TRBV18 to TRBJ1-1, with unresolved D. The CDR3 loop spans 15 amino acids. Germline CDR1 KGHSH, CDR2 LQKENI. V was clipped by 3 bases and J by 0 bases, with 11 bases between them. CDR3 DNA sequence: TGTGCCAGCTCACCGCGGACTTCCATGAACACTGAAGCTTTCTTT. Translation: CASSPRTSMNTEAFF.

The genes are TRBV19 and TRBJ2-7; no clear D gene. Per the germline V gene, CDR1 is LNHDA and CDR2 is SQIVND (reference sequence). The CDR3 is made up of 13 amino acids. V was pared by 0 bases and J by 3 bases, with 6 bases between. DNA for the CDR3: TGTGCCAGTAGTATAGATCCGGGCTACGAGCAGTACTTC. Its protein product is CASSIDPGYEQYF. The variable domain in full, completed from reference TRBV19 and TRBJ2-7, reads DGGITQSPKYLFRKEGQNVTLSCEQNLNHDAMYWYRQDPGQGLRLIYYSQIVNDFQKGDIAEGYSVSREKKESFPLTVTSAQKNPTAFYLCASSIDPGYEQYFGPGTRLTVT.

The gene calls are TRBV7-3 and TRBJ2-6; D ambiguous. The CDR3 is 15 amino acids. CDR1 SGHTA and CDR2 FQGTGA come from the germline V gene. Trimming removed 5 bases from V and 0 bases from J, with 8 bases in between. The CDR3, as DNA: TGTGCCAGCAGCATAGACTCCTCTGGGGCCAACGTCCTGACTTTC. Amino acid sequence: CASSIDSSGANVLTF.

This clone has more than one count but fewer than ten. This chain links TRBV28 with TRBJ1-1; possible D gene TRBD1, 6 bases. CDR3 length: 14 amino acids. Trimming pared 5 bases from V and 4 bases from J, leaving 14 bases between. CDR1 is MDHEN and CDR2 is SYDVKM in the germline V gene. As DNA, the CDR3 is TGTGCCAGCAGTGTGGACAGTCGGTCCACTGAAGCTTTCTTT. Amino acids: CASSVDSRSTEAFF.

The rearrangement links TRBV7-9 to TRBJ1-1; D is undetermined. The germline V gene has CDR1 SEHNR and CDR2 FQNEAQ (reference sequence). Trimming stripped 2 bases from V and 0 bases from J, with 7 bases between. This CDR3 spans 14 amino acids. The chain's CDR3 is CASSLFQLNTEAFF. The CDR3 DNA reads TGTGCCAGCAGCTTATTTCAGTTGAACACTGAAGCTTTCTTT.

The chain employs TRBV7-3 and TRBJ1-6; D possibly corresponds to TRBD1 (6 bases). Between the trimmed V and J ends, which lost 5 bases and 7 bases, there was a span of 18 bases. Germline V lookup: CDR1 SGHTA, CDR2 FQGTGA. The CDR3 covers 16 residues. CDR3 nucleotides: TGTGCCAGCAGCCCACGCCTTCAGGGGCCCAATTCACCCCTCCACTTT. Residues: CASSPRLQGPNSPLHF.

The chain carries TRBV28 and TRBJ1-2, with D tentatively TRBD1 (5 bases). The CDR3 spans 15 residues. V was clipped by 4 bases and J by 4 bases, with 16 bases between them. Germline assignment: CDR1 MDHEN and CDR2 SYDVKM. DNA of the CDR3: TGTGCCAGCAGTTCAATCAACGGGGGACCCTATGGCTACACCTTC. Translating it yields CASSSINGGPYGYTF.

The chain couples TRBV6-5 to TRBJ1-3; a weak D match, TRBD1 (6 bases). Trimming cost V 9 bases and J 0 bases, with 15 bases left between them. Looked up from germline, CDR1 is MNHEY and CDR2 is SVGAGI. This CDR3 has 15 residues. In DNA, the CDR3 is TGTGCCAGTAGTACAGGGCCCTCCTCTGGAAACACCATATATTTT. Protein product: CASSTGPSSGNTIYF.

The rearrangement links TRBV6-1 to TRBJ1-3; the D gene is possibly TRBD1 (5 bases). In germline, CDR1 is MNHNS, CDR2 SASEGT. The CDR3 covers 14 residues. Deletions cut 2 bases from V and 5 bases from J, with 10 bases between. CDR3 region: CASSELGQRNTIYF. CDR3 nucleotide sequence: TGTGCCAGCAGTGAACTTGGACAACGAAACACCATATATTTT.

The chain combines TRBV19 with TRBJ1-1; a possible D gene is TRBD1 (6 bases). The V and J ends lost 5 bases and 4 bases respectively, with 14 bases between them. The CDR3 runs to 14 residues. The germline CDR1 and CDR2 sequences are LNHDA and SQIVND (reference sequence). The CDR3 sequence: CASSVQGWGTEAFF. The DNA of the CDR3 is TGTGCCAGTAGTGTACAGGGTTGGGGCACTGAAGCTTTCTTT.

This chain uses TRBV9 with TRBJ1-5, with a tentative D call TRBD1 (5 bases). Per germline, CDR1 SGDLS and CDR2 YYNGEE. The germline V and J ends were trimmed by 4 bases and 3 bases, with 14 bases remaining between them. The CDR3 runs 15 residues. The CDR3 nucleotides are TGTGCCAGCAGCCCGGGAGCAGGGTTCAATCAGCCCCAGCATTTT. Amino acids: CASSPGAGFNQPQHF.

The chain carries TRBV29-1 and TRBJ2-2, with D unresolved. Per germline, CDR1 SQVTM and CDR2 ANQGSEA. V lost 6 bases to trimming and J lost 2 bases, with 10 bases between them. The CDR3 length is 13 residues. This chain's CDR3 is CSVDNVNTGELFF. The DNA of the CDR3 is TGCAGCGTCGACAATGTCAACACCGGGGAGCTGTTTTTT.

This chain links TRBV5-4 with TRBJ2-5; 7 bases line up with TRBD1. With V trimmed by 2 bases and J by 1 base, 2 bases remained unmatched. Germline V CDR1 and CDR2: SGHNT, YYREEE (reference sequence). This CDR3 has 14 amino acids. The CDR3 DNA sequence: TGTGCCAGCAGCTTAAGGACAGGCCAAGAGACCCAGTACTTC. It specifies CASSLRTGQETQYF.

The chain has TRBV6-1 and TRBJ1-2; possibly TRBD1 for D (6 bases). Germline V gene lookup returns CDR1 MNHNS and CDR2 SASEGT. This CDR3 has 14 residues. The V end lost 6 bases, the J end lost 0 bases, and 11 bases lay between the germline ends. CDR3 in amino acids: CASRGAAPNYGYTF. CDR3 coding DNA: TGTGCCAGCAGGGGGGCAGCTCCTAACTATGGCTACACCTTC.

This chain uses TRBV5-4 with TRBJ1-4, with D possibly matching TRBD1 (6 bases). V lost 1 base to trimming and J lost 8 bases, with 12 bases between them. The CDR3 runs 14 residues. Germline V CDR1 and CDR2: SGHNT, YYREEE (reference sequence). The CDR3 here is CASSLMGAGEKLFF. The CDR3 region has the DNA TGTGCCAGCAGCTTGATGGGGGCTGGGGAAAAACTGTTTTTT.

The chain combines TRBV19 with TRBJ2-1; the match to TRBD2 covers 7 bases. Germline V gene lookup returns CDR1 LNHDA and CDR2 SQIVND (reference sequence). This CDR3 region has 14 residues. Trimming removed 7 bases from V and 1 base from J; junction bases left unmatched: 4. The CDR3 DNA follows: TGTGCCAGTAAGGGGAGGGAATCCTACAATGAGCAGTTCTTC. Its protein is CASKGRESYNEQFF. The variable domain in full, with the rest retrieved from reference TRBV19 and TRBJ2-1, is DGGITQSPKYLFRKEGQNVTLSCEQNLNHDAMYWYRQDPGQGLRLIYYSQIVNDFQKGDIAEGYSVSREKKESFPLTVTSAQKNPTAFYLCASKGRESYNEQFFGPGTRLTVL.

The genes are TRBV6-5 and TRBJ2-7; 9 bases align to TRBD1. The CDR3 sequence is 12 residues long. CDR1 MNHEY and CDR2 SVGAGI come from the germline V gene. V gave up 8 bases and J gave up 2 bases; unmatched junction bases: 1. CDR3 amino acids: CASWDRAYEQYF. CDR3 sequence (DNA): TGTGCCAGCTGGGACAGGGCCTACGAGCAGTACTTC.

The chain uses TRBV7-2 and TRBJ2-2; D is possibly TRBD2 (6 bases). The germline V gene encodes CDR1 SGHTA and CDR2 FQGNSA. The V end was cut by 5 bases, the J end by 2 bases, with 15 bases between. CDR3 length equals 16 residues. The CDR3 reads CASSPPGRSNTGELFF. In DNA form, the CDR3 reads TGTGCCAGCAGCCCGCCAGGGAGGAGTAACACCGGGGAGCTGTTTTTT.

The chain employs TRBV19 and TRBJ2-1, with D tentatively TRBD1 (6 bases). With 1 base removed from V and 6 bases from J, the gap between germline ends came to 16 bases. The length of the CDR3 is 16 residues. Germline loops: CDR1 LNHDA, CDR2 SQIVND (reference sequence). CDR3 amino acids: CASSIVGTMNPNEQFF. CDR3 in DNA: TGTGCCAGTAGTATAGTTGGGACAATGAACCCCAATGAGCAGTTCTTC. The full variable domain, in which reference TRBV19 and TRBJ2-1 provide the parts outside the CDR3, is DGGITQSPKYLFRKEGQNVTLSCEQNLNHDAMYWYRQDPGQGLRLIYYSQIVNDFQKGDIAEGYSVSREKKESFPLTVTSAQKNPTAFYLCASSIVGTMNPNEQFFGPGTRLTVL.